One sample yielded the 28 T cell receptor beta chains listed below, sequenced in a study of shared clonotypes between healthy human individuals. Using immunoSEQ multiplex PCR, the repertoire was profiled, and TCRdb retains in-frame clones only, with some absent. This sample carries 1 million to 1.3 million clones, 70% to 80% of them seen once, and the ten largest clones take roughly 0.61%. What was sequenced was memory CD4+ T cells from PBMCs. Regarding subset: CD45RA-negative fraction. The origin of the receptors is a man aged 18-30 years in good health. Some clones in this sample may be carry-over from other donors' samples.

V usage is TRBV11-3 and J usage is TRBJ2-2; tentatively, D is TRBD2 (6 bases). V dropped 8 bases and J dropped 8 bases, with 9 bases sitting between them. CDR1 is SGHNT and CDR2 is YENEEA in the germline V gene. This CDR3 spans 11 amino acids. The DNA for the CDR3 is TGTGCCAGCGCGGGGCCGGGGGAGCTGTTTTTT. Protein product: CASAGPGELFF.

This clone showed up just once. This sequence joins TRBV9 and TRBJ2-2; D tentatively fits TRBD1 or TRBD2 (5 bases each). CDR1 is SGDLS, CDR2 YYNGEE, per germline. Trimming took 5 bases from V and 2 from J, leaving 25 bases between them. The CDR3 is made up of 19 amino acids. CDR3 residues: CASRDEGPLNKANTGELFF. As DNA, the CDR3 is TGTGCCAGCAGGGACGAGGGACCGCTCAACAAAGCAAACACCGGGGAGCTGTTTTTT.

This chain links TRBV28 with TRBJ2-7, with 7 bases matching TRBD1. The trim removed 5 bases at V and 3 bases at J, leaving 16 bases unmatched. Germline V CDR1 and CDR2: MDHEN, SYDVKM. This CDR3 is 17 amino acids long. The CDR3 coding sequence is TGTGCCAGCAGTGTCGCAAAGACGGGAAGGACAGGCTACGAGCAGTACTTC. This sequence encodes CASSVAKTGRTGYEQYF.

In the case of this clone: Since no conserved phenylalanine or tryptophan closes the CDR3, a read error is the likely cause. The gene calls are TRBV10-3 and TRBJ2-7; maybe TRBD1 (6 bases). The V and J ends lost 10 bases and 6 bases respectively, with 19 bases between them. This CDR3 contains 13 residues. The germline CDR1 and CDR2 sequences are ENHRY and SYGVKD. The CDR3 spells CATGDQGTSEQYL. The CDR3 nucleotides are TGTGCCACCGGGGACCAGGGGACCTCCGAGCAGTACCTC.

This rearrangement joins TRBV6-5 to TRBJ2-7; 7 bases fit TRBD1. The V segment lost 7 bases and the J segment 3 bases; nucleotides outside the gene matches: 12. Germline V gene sequence: CDR1 MNHEY, CDR2 SVGAGI. The CDR3 covers 15 residues. The CDR3 protein is CASTSNRGVSYEQYF. For the CDR3, the DNA is TGTGCCAGCACTTCGAACAGGGGCGTCAGCTACGAGCAGTACTTC.

This sequence joins TRBV27 and TRBJ1-2, with 7 positions matching TRBD1. In germline, CDR1 is MNHEY, CDR2 SMNVEV (reference sequence). The CDR3 is 15 amino acids. The V gene end was trimmed by 6 bases and the J gene end by 4 bases; junction bases not matched to a gene: 11. CDR3 protein: CASRPRDRRSYGYTF. Here the CDR3 DNA reads TGTGCCAGCAGACCCCGGGACAGAAGATCCTATGGCTACACCTTC.

This clone was counted a single time. This chain links TRBV28 with TRBJ1-3; D is perhaps TRBD1 (6 bases). Trimming removed 6 bases from V and 4 bases from J, with 16 bases in between. Germline assignment: CDR1 MDHEN and CDR2 SYDVKM. The length of the CDR3 is 15 residues. CDR3 in DNA: TGTGCCAGCAGGGGCAGAACAGGGTTCGGAAACACCATATATTTT. It specifies CASRGRTGFGNTIYF.

The chain carries TRBV5-1 and TRBJ1-1; a possible D gene is TRBD1 (5 bases). Germline V gene lookup returns CDR1 SGHRS and CDR2 YFSETQ. CDR3 length: 16 residues. Trimming removed 4 bases at V and 0 bases at J, with 16 bases between. CDR3 DNA: TGCGCCAGCAGCCCTGGGGCGGTTGGGGTGAACACTGAAGCTTTCTTT. Residues: CASSPGAVGVNTEAFF.

The CDR3 region is CSAPKNEQFF. The CDR3 region has the DNA TGCAGTGCGCCTAAAAATGAGCAGTTCTTC. The rearrangement uses TRBV20-1 and TRBJ2-1; no clear D gene. The CDR3 has 10 amino acids. The germline CDR1 and CDR2 sequences are DFQATT and SNEGSKA (reference sequence). Trimming took 6 bases from V and 7 from J, leaving 7 bases between them.

The rearrangement links TRBV25-1 to TRBJ2-5, with 8 bases fitting TRBD2. This CDR3 is built from 15 residues. Germline trimming cut 6 bases from V and 4 bases from J; bases unmatched to any gene: 10. The germline V gene encodes CDR1 MGHDK and CDR2 SYGVNS. CDR3 region: CASRTGTSTRETQYF. The CDR3 bases are TGTGCCAGCAGGACCGGGACTAGTACCAGAGAGACCCAGTACTTC.

Many counts were recorded for this clone. The chain couples TRBV30 to TRBJ2-5; unclear D gene. The germline V and J ends were trimmed by 1 base and 5 bases, with 8 bases remaining between them. Germline lookup yields CDR1 GTSNPN and CDR2 SVGIG (reference sequence). The CDR3 is made up of 12 amino acids. CDR3 region: CAWSGPGETQYF. For the CDR3, the DNA is TGTGCCTGGAGTGGGCCCGGGGAGACCCAGTACTTC. Using reference TRBV30 and TRBJ2-5 for the parts outside the CDR3, the full variable domain is SQTIHQWPATLVQPVGSPLSLECTVEGTSNPNLYWYRQAAGRGLQLLFYSVGIGQISSEVPQNLSASRPQDRQFILSSKKLLLSDSGFYLCAWSGPGETQYFGPGTRLLVL.

The chain has TRBV19 and TRBJ1-4; 8 bases fit TRBD1. Germline CDR1 LNHDA, CDR2 SQIVND (reference sequence). The CDR3 sequence is 16 residues long. V lost 4 bases to trimming and J lost 5 bases; unmatched junction nucleotides: 9. This CDR3 reads CASSTFSRGRNEKLFF. In DNA form, the CDR3 reads TGTGCCAGTAGTACCTTTAGCAGGGGGCGCAATGAAAAACTGTTTTTT.

This sequence joins TRBV28 and TRBJ1-5; D may be TRBD1 (5 bases). The CDR3 covers 16 residues. CDR1 is MDHEN and CDR2 is SYDVKM in the germline V gene. Trimming pared 3 bases from V and 0 bases from J, leaving 12 bases between. Here the CDR3 DNA reads TGTGCCAGCAGTTTTTACGACAGTCATAGCAATCAGCCCCAGCATTTT. It is translated as CASSFYDSHSNQPQHF.

This sequence joins TRBV29-1 and TRBJ2-3, with 8 bases fitting TRBD2. The V segment lost 5 bases and the J segment 13 bases; nucleotides outside the gene matches: 17. Germline loops: CDR1 SQVTM, CDR2 ANQGSEA. The CDR3 consists of 14 residues. In nucleotides, the CDR3 is TGCAGCGTTTCAGGGCGGCTAGCGGGCCTGGGGAAGTATTTT. Translation gives CSVSGRLAGLGKYF.

This clone was found once. Distinct nucleotide sequences in the sample also encode this CDR3. V and J are TRBV5-1 and TRBJ1-2; D is perhaps TRBD1 (5 bases). Trimming cost V 4 bases and J 4 bases, with 14 bases left between them. Looked up from germline, CDR1 is SGHRS and CDR2 is YFSETQ. There are 14 residues in the CDR3. The CDR3, as DNA: TGCGCCAGCAGCCTGGGGACTGATTCCTATGGCTACACCTTC. Encoded protein: CASSLGTDSYGYTF. The whole variable domain, filled in from reference TRBV5-1 and TRBJ1-2, reads KAGVTQTPRYLIKTRGQQVTLSCSPISGHRSVSWYQQTPGQGLQFLFEYFSETQRNKGNFPGRFSGRQFSNSRSEMNVSTLELGDSALYLCASSLGTDSYGYTFGSGTRLTVV.

The rearrangement links TRBV5-1 to TRBJ1-2; weak D call: TRBD1 (6 bases). Germline assignment: CDR1 SGHRS and CDR2 YFSETQ. Trimming cost V 1 base and J 6 bases, with 10 bases left between them. The CDR3 is 13 residues long. CDR3 loop: CASSLTGLDGYTF. CDR3 coding DNA: TGCGCCAGCAGCTTGACAGGGCTGGATGGCTACACCTTC. The complete variable domain, with remaining parts taken from reference TRBV5-1 and TRBJ1-2, reads KAGVTQTPRYLIKTRGQQVTLSCSPISGHRSVSWYQQTPGQGLQFLFEYFSETQRNKGNFPGRFSGRQFSNSRSEMNVSTLELGDSALYLCASSLTGLDGYTFGSGTRLTVV.

The gene calls are TRBV2 and TRBJ1-2; 8 bases are shared with TRBD1. CDR3 length: 13 amino acids. The germline CDR1 and CDR2 sequences are SNHLY and FYNNEI. V shed 8 bases and J 7 bases; nucleotides not matched to a gene: 9. CDR3 protein: CASRGQGEGGYTF. The DNA of the CDR3 is TGTGCCAGCCGTGGACAGGGAGAGGGTGGCTACACCTTC.

The chain couples TRBV7-7 to TRBJ2-3; 8 positions agree with TRBD2. Germline trimming cut 5 bases from V and 4 bases from J; bases unmatched to any gene: 8. CDR3 length: 15 residues. Looked up from germline, CDR1 is SSHAT and CDR2 is FNYEAQ (reference sequence). Here the CDR3 reads CASSLSGIRADTQYF. The CDR3, as DNA: TGTGCCAGCAGCCTTAGCGGGATCCGGGCAGATACGCAGTATTTT.

V usage is TRBV9 and J usage is TRBJ2-1, with 8 bases fitting TRBD1. The length of the CDR3 is 18 residues. Trimming took 4 bases from V and 7 from J; bases not matched to a gene: 19. Germline V gene lookup returns CDR1 SGDLS and CDR2 YYNGEE. Here the CDR3 DNA reads TGTGCCAGCAGCCAACTTAGGGGGACAGGAGGATTAGAAAATGAGCAGTTCTTC. Translated, it gives CASSQLRGTGGLENEQFF.

As concerns this clone: The sample contains more than one DNA sequence encoding this CDR3. The rearrangement links TRBV30 to TRBJ2-3; 10 bases match TRBD2. Trimming took 2 bases from V and 3 from J; bases not matched to a gene: 2. Per the germline V gene, CDR1 is GTSNPN and CDR2 is SVGIG (reference sequence). This CDR3 is 14 amino acids long. CDR3 residues: CAWSSGRGTDTQYF. The CDR3 DNA reads TGTGCCTGGAGTAGCGGGAGGGGGACAGATACGCAGTATTTT.

V usage is TRBV5-4 and J usage is TRBJ1-2; maybe TRBD1 (5 bases). CDR1 is SGHNT and CDR2 is YYREEE in the germline V gene (reference sequence). Trimming shortened V by 10 bases and J by 2 bases, and 12 bases separated the two germline ends. The CDR3 consists of 12 residues. The CDR3 protein is CAWGRGNYGYTF. DNA for the CDR3: TGTGCCTGGGGCCGGGGGAACTATGGCTACACCTTC.

CDR3 sequence: CATSPQKGAGTQYF. The CDR3 DNA reads TGTGCCACCAGCCCCCAAAAGGGGGCCGGGACCCAGTACTTC. This rearrangement joins TRBV15 to TRBJ2-5, with TRBD1 identical over 7 bases. The CDR3 is 14 residues long. Trimming at V came to 5 bases and at J to 7 bases, leaving 10 bases not matched to a gene. Germline CDR1 and CDR2: LNHNV and YYDKDF (reference sequence).

This chain connects TRBV7-9 to TRBJ1-2; no clear D. V was shortened by 3 bases and J by 4 bases, with 12 bases between the two germline ends. Germline V gene sequence: CDR1 SEHNR, CDR2 FQNEAQ (reference sequence). The CDR3 spans 14 residues. The CDR3 nucleotides are TGTGCCAGCAGCTTTAGTTCATGGAGCTATGGCTACACCTTC. Translating gives CASSFSSWSYGYTF.

In its sample, this clone was seen many times. The sample contains more than one DNA sequence encoding this CDR3. The V gene is TRBV2, the J gene TRBJ2-7; D uncertain. Germline V gene data show CDR1 as SNHLY and CDR2 as FYNNEI. V was trimmed by 5 bases and J by 4 bases, leaving 3 bases between them. The CDR3 has 10 amino acids. The CDR3 spells CASSQYEQYF. CDR3 bases: TGTGCCAGCAGTCAATACGAGCAGTACTTC.

The chain recombines TRBV10-3 with TRBJ1-1; D might be TRBD1 (6 bases). The germline V gene has CDR1 ENHRY and CDR2 SYGVKD. CDR3 size: 16 residues. The V end was cut by 6 bases, the J end by 1 base, with 18 bases between. CDR3 sequence: CAISKGGLGQNTEAFF. The CDR3 coding sequence is TGTGCCATCAGCAAGGGGGGACTGGGACAGAACACTGAAGCTTTCTTT.

This clone was counted a few times. The J gene is TRBJ2-2, the V gene TRBV10-3; D unresolved. This CDR3 spans 14 amino acids. V lost 6 bases and J lost 2, with 10 bases in between. Germline CDR1 is ENHRY and CDR2 is SYGVKD. CDR3 amino acids: CAIRQTTNTGELFF. The CDR3 DNA follows: TGTGCCATCAGACAGACCACCAACACCGGGGAGCTGTTTTTT.

The chain combines TRBV11-2 with TRBJ1-2, with D hard to call. The length of the CDR3 is 15 residues. The V gene lost 0 bases and the J gene lost 8 bases, with 16 bases spanning the gap. The germline gives CDR1 SGHAT, CDR2 FQNNGV. This CDR3 is CASSLDSRSGGGYTF. The CDR3 DNA reads as TGTGCCAGCAGCTTAGATTCACGCTCTGGAGGGGGCTACACCTTC. The whole variable domain, remainder taken from reference TRBV11-2 and TRBJ1-2, is EAGVAQSPRYKIIEKRQSVAFWCNPISGHATLYWYQQILGQGPKLLIQFQNNGVVDDSQLPKDRFSAERLKGVDSTLKIQPAKLEDSAVYLCASSLDSRSGGGYTFGSGTRLTVV.

This sequence joins TRBV10-1 and TRBJ1-4; unclear D gene. Germline CDR1 and CDR2: WNHNN and SYGVQD (reference sequence). The CDR3 has 13 residues. The V end was cut by 6 bases, the J end by 8 bases, with 13 bases between. The CDR3 DNA is TGCGCCAGCAGCCGAGGTGTGGGGGAAAAACTGTTTTTT. It translates to CASSRGVGEKLFF.